This TCR beta chain derives from a study of human T cells and chemical hapten exposure (dated by TCRdb to about 2021). The study in broad terms: For sensitization, 2% DPC in acetone was applied to a roughly 2 cm by roughly 2 cm area of upper inner arm skin. Throughout the study period of around 24 weeks, patients also received therapeutic DPC doses to the scalp every week. Patch testing was done on the upper back using Finn chambers containing 0.01% DPC, and results were scored after 6 days according to International Contact Dermatitis Research Group standards. Alopecia areata with under or over 50% scalp involvement, alopecia totalis and alopecia universalis were represented in the patient cohort, which was mostly female. Libraries were pooled for sequencing, and variation in per-sample TCR yields was attributed mainly to small differences in library volumes within the pool. The study tracked peripheral blood TCR repertoire changes in vivo during primary and secondary sensitization to the hapten diphenylcyclopropenone (DPC) in alopecia patients. Blood was sampled from patients pre-sensitization (week 0) and at 2, 6 and about 24 weeks after DPC sensitization. Twenty-nine alopecia patients gave blood for TCR sequencing at one to four time points (pre-sensitization, 2, 6 and 24 weeks). The paper as a whole reports these results and caveats: Compared with pre-sensitization or healthy control sets, expanded TCRs formed significantly more large CDR3 similarity clusters, which is consistent with antigen-driven responses. Patch test score was positively correlated with the number of PT1 expanded TCRs, with significance at thresholds 8, 16 and 32 but not at 4. No change with DPC sensitization was found in the number of TCRs above 1 in 1000 frequency, and no evidence of global repertoire structure alterations was found. After repeated subsampling, the strength of the expansion versus patch-test correlation and the threshold at which it became significant changed. All patients had alopecia, a presumed autoimmune disease, so their immune response might differ from that of healthy individuals.

In light of the paper, this sample's time point label describes: pre-sensitization, week 0. Reading the label with the study, this specimen's treatment or condition is: therapeutic diphenylcyclopropenone sensitization with weekly scalp DPC. At every patch-test visit, the blood draw took place before the patch test was put on. To be eligible, patients had to be aged 18 to 70, diagnosed with alopecia and judged suitable for DPC therapy, while pregnant patients were excluded. Total RNA was extracted from unfractionated whole blood collected in Tempus Blood RNA tubes. The CDR3 starts with the cysteine, ends with the phenylalanine, and has 17 residues. Only CDR3 DNA remains: 51 bases, in frame from the first base. V is cut back by 4 bases and J by 3 bases, with 8 bases in the junction unmatched. The CDR1 and CDR2 encoded by the germline V gene are SGHRS and YFSETQ. The method behind the library was RACE. The instrument was a NextSeq 500. During library preparation, unique molecular identifiers were attached to individual cDNA molecules so that TCRs could be counted in a quantitative, reproducible way. Both TCR alpha and TCR beta chains were sequenced from each blood RNA sample. As for the authors' bioinformatics: The median number of TCRs per sample was approximately 98,000, ranging from about 20,000 to 700,000. V, J and CDR3 annotation of the TCR reads was performed with the Decombinator software suite. Every sample was subsampled to the same number of TCRs (28,000) for the PS versus PT1 abundance plots. TCRs were defined as expanded if absent before sensitization and observed at least eight times at the 2-week time point. Starting from the raw public reads, TCRdb applied fastp trimming at Q25, assembled clones with MiXCR and retained in-frame beta chains. Rows with a matching CDR3 protein are joined into one entry that keeps the most common DNA and genes. These V and J calls are TCRdb output, not the study's own analysis. This sample is represented by 270,000 or so distinct CDR3 sequences; almost 8% of them were singletons. 1.2% of the sample is held by the ten biggest clonotypes.

There are a few counts of this clonotype. Its antigen is currently not known. Base qualities were left out, and no much larger clone turns up one base away. Sample: whole blood, taken in connection with sensitization to the hapten diphenylcyclopropenone (DPC). This receptor chain uses TRBV5-1 and TRBJ2-3; the junction holds 13 bases that match TRBD2. The sequence was collected from a man aged 18 to 29 with alopecia areata. Some clones in this sample may be carry-over from other donors' samples. The CDR3 here reads CASSAGLAGSWTDTQYF. The DNA sequence is TGCGCCAGCAGCGCGGGACTAGCGGGGAGTTGGACAGATACGCAGTATTTT.